The T cell receptor beta chain under discussion was sequenced for a study of T cell changes during pregnancy in multiple sclerosis (dated by TCRdb to between 2018 and 2021). For the study in its entirety: Changes in the T cell repertoire over the course of pregnancy were examined in this study in women with multiple sclerosis.

As concerns this clone: What antigen it recognizes has not been identified. Base quality data are lacking; no much larger clone is found one base away.

The method behind the library was the immunoSEQ multiplex PCR assay. Here the immuneACCESS table is served through TCRdb, limited to in-frame sequences with V and J called. Missing clones are a known gap in these copies; in checked studies unresolved V genes cover under half, and the rest lacks a known reason. The sample table contains about 60,000 clones; only one count was recorded for approximately 92% of them. The ten largest clonotypes hold more than 0.7% of the sample. V and J are trimmed by 3 bases and 0 bases, and the gene matches miss 4 bases of the junction. CDR1 SGHTA and CDR2 FQGNSA are derived from the germline V gene. The CDR3 contains 17 residues, cysteine and phenylalanine counted. Only CDR3 DNA is held: 51 bases, read in frame from base 1.

The source is a female donor with multiple sclerosis, enrolled in a pregnancy study. Sequencing was performed on peripheral blood, taken in the first trimester of pregnancy. The chain is assembled from TRBV7-2 and TRBJ2-3, and 12 junctional nucleotides match TRBD2. The CDR3 reads CASSFFTSGGSTDTQYF. The DNA sequence reads TGTGCCAGCAGCTTTTTTACTAGCGGGGGGAGCACAGATACGCAGTATTTT.